Listed below are T cell receptor beta chains from one sample, sequenced in a study of a mutant IDH1 vaccine in newly diagnosed glioma. Their antigens remain unidentified. Clones were sequenced by immunoSEQ multiplex PCR, and TCRdb holds only the in-frame ones, with some missing. The table shows just over 60,000 clones, with over 80% occurring only once. Source: PBMCs, taken from a glioma patient whose treatment included an IDH1 peptide vaccine. The receptor source for this set is a man under 40 with glioma. CDR3s leave out the opening cysteine and the closing phenylalanine or tryptophan. Fields, in order: CDR3 length, V gene, clone size, D gene, CDR3 protein. A D gene is named only where the DNA matches it firmly. The listing skips clone size in some rows; elsewhere it reads once, few, many or a size class.

len: 11; v_gene: TRBV10-2; abundance: NA; d_gene: NA; CDR3aa: ASMPSPSNEQF
len: 13; v_gene: TRBV6-5; abundance: NA; d_gene: TRBD2; CDR3aa: ASTPSGGISYEQY
len: 13; v_gene: TRBV21-1; abundance: NA; d_gene: NA; CDR3aa: ASSKEGTVNTEAF
len: 13; v_gene: TRBV11-2; abundance: NA; d_gene: TRBD1; CDR3aa: ASSLTGGMNTEAF
len: 13; v_gene: TRBV28; abundance: NA; d_gene: NA; CDR3aa: ASSLGRDSGNTIY
len: 12; v_gene: TRBV27; abundance: NA; d_gene: NA; CDR3aa: ASSPTVVQETQY
len: 13; v_gene: TRBV19; abundance: NA; d_gene: NA; CDR3aa: ASSRGSSYNSPLH
len: 13; v_gene: TRBV7-2; abundance: NA; d_gene: NA; CDR3aa: ASSLAPQGGQPQH
len: 13; v_gene: TRBV19; abundance: NA; d_gene: NA; CDR3aa: ASSIWTATNEKLF
len: 12; v_gene: TRBV2; abundance: NA; d_gene: NA; CDR3aa: ASSGAVPSYEQY
len: 12; v_gene: TRBV29-1; abundance: NA; d_gene: NA; CDR3aa: SVDRQGGSDTQY
len: 11; v_gene: TRBV10-3; abundance: NA; d_gene: TRBD1; CDR3aa: AIRGQGVYGYT
len: 11; v_gene: TRBV10-3; abundance: NA; d_gene: NA; CDR3aa: AISEGRSETQY
len: 13; v_gene: TRBV27; abundance: NA; d_gene: TRBD1; CDR3aa: ATPLKGQGALEAF
len: 12; v_gene: TRBV11-2; abundance: NA; d_gene: NA; CDR3aa: ASSLGGTHYGYT
len: 11; v_gene: TRBV7-6; abundance: NA; d_gene: NA; CDR3aa: ASSLAGRDEQF
len: 13; v_gene: TRBV10-3; abundance: NA; d_gene: NA; CDR3aa: AISDRDVVPAGAF
len: 12; v_gene: TRBV12-5; abundance: few; d_gene: NA; CDR3aa: ASGLVPGGNTIY
len: 14; v_gene: TRBV7-2; abundance: few; d_gene: NA; CDR3aa: ASSFGAGRMNTEAF
len: 12; v_gene: TRBV29-1; abundance: few; d_gene: NA; CDR3aa: SVEDRGARTEAF
len: 14; v_gene: TRBV5-4; abundance: few; d_gene: TRBD1; CDR3aa: ASSLSGTGSNGELF
len: 13; v_gene: TRBV28; abundance: NA; d_gene: TRBD1; CDR3aa: ASSITGTGVYEQY
len: 16; v_gene: TRBV15; abundance: NA; d_gene: NA; CDR3aa: ATSRDLRQPRANEKLF
len: 13; v_gene: TRBV19; abundance: NA; d_gene: TRBD1; CDR3aa: ASSIFDRGNQPQH
len: 12; v_gene: TRBV28; abundance: NA; d_gene: NA; CDR3aa: ASSRPNFNEKLF
len: 16; v_gene: TRBV25-1; abundance: NA; d_gene: TRBD1; CDR3aa: ASRSYQDREGMNTEAF
len: 12; v_gene: TRBV6-4; abundance: NA; d_gene: NA; CDR3aa: ASSDEGNGSPLH
len: 13; v_gene: TRBV5-6; abundance: NA; d_gene: NA; CDR3aa: ASSSLAWPDYEQY
len: 14; v_gene: TRBV15; abundance: NA; d_gene: TRBD2; CDR3aa: ATSRDRSGVNNEQF
len: 14; v_gene: TRBV4-1; abundance: few; d_gene: TRBD1; CDR3aa: ASRPDRGFLNTEAF
len: 12; v_gene: TRBV5-1; abundance: NA; d_gene: NA; CDR3aa: ASSSGRGQETQY